This passage covers 27 T cell receptor beta chains from one sample sequenced in a study of T-cell reconstitution after alpha-beta-depleted transplantation in children. TCRbeta library construction was performed incorporating unique molecular identifiers. TCRdb ran MiXCR on the PCR reads and lists one entry per CDR3 protein. Of under 250,000 distinct CDR3 sequences listed, more than 15% are singletons. Sequenced here: PBMCs, mostly from graft donor cells, sampled 360 days after TCRalphabeta/CD19-depleted stem cell transplant. The receptors here all came from a male patient aged 2 to 10 who had a stem cell transplant for acute lymphoblastic leukemia, so the T cells may come from the graft donor.

V is TRBV20-1 and J is TRBJ2-6; D is uncertain. CDR3 length: 16 amino acids. Germline V CDR1 and CDR2: DFQATT, SNEGSKA (reference sequence). The V end lost 0 bases, the J end lost 0 bases, and 9 bases lay between the germline ends. CDR3 DNA sequence: TGCAGTGCTAGAGAAACGGTCAGCTCTGGGGCCAACGTCCTGACTTTC. It translates to CSARETVSSGANVLTF.

This clonotype appeared many times. The chain recombines TRBV7-9 with TRBJ1-4; D is uncertain. This CDR3 is 14 amino acids long. V shed 3 bases and J shed 4 bases, with 9 bases lying between them. Germline V lookup: CDR1 SEHNR, CDR2 FQNEAQ (reference sequence). CDR3 sequence (DNA): TGTGCCAGCAGCTTGGGAGGAATTAATGAAAAACTGTTTTTT. Protein sequence: CASSLGGINEKLFF.

The chain carries TRBV9 and TRBJ2-1; no firm D call. CDR1 is SGDLS, CDR2 YYNGEE, per germline. Between the trimmed V and J ends, which lost 1 base and 5 bases, there was a span of 7 bases. The CDR3 spans 13 residues. CDR3 sequence reads: CASSVLKNNEQFF. The DNA for the CDR3 is TGTGCCAGCAGCGTACTGAAGAACAATGAGCAGTTCTTC.

This chain uses TRBV20-1 with TRBJ1-5, with D possibly being TRBD1 (6 bases). The CDR3 has 14 residues. Trimming removed 0 bases from V and 5 bases from J, with 11 bases in between. The V gene's germline CDR1 is DFQATT and CDR2 SNEGSKA (reference sequence). The CDR3 coding sequence is TGCAGTGCTAGAGATCGTCCAGGGGATCAGCCCCAGCATTTT. Translation: CSARDRPGDQPQHF.

This clonotype was seen a few times. This chain links TRBV4-3 with TRBJ1-1; D gene unclear. The CDR3 covers 14 residues. V was shortened by 4 bases and J by 0 bases, with 9 bases between the two germline ends. The germline V gene encodes CDR1 LGHNA and CDR2 YSLEER. The CDR3 DNA follows: TGCGCCAGCAGCCGTGCGACGGTGAACACTGAAGCTTTCTTT. It yields the protein CASSRATVNTEAFF.

The V call is TRBV12-3 or TRBV12-4, the J call TRBJ2-1; TRBD1 aligns across 9 bases. The V and J ends lost 0 bases and 3 bases, in that order; junction bases with no gene match: 6. This CDR3 has 17 amino acids. The CDR3 spells CASSLAGQGWDYNEQFF. CDR3 DNA: TGTGCCAGCAGTTTAGCGGGACAGGGATGGGACTACAATGAGCAGTTCTTC.

This rearrangement joins TRBV10-3 to TRBJ2-7; maybe TRBD2 (6 bases). CDR1 is ENHRY, CDR2 SYGVKD, per germline. This CDR3 contains 14 residues. Trimming took 2 bases from V and 7 from J, leaving 15 bases between them. Here the CDR3 DNA reads TGTGCCATCAGTGAGGTCGGGACGGAGGGGGAGCAGTACTTC. Translation: CAISEVGTEGEQYF.

This clonotype came up a few times. The chain employs TRBV5-6 and TRBJ2-5; TRBD1 matches at 9 bases. The ends lost 2 bases at V and 2 bases at J; junction bases unmatched: 7. The CDR3 loop spans 16 amino acids. The germline V gene has CDR1 SGHDT and CDR2 YYEEEE. The DNA for the CDR3 is TGTGCCAGCAGCTTTTGGACAGGGGCGAGGCAAGAGACCCAGTACTTC. Its translation: CASSFWTGARQETQYF.

This clonotype appeared a few times. The chain joins TRBV7-8 to TRBJ2-5; D unclear. The V end lost 3 bases, the J end lost 5 bases, and 19 bases lay between the germline ends. This CDR3 has 16 amino acids. Germline V CDR1 and CDR2: SGHVS, FQNEAQ. CDR3 amino acids: CASSLVRLRREETQYF. The CDR3 DNA reads TGTGCCAGCAGCTTGGTTAGGCTCCGCCGTGAGGAGACCCAGTACTTC.

About this clonotype itself: A much more abundant neighbour one base away suggests this may be a read error. The rearrangement joins TRBV30 to TRBJ1-5; perhaps TRBD1 as D (5 bases). The CDR3 runs to 13 residues. V lost 2 bases and J lost 7, with 12 bases in between. The germline V gene has CDR1 GTSNPN and CDR2 SVGIG (reference sequence). This chain's CDR3 is CAWSRDLKQPQHF. The CDR3 DNA reads as TGTGCCTGGAGTAGGGACCTCAAACAGCCCCAGCATTTT.

This clonotype appeared many times. The chain is built from TRBV28 and TRBJ1-1, with D perhaps matching TRBD1 (5 bases). The CDR3 is made up of 15 amino acids. From germline, CDR1 is MDHEN and CDR2 SYDVKM. V was cut by 6 bases and J by 4 bases, with 18 bases left in between. This chain's CDR3 is CASRPSGGRRTEAFF. CDR3 nucleotide sequence: TGTGCCAGCAGGCCATCGGGGGGTCGGCGCACTGAAGCTTTCTTT.

This clonotype occurred once. The rearrangement joins TRBV10-3 to TRBJ2-7; D possibly corresponds to TRBD2 (6 bases). This CDR3 comprises 14 residues. V was cut by 0 bases and J by 2 bases, with 8 bases left in between. The germline gives CDR1 ENHRY, CDR2 SYGVKD. The CDR3 nucleotides read TGTGCCATCAGTGAGTCCCCGGGGGCCTACGAGCAGTACTTC. Amino acids: CAISESPGAYEQYF.

This chain connects TRBV10-3 to TRBJ1-2; a possible D gene is TRBD1 (6 bases). The CDR3 has 13 amino acids. V dropped 10 bases and J dropped 4 bases, with 16 bases sitting between them. Germline V gives CDR1 ENHRY, CDR2 SYGVKD. Written as DNA, the CDR3 is TGTGCCACTACTGGACAGCAACCCTATGGCTACACCTTC. Amino acids: CATTGQQPYGYTF.

This clonotype was found a few times. CDR3 in amino acids: CASSLTKGSSYNEQFF. DNA of the CDR3: TGTGCCAGCAGTTTAACCAAGGGCAGCTCCTACAATGAGCAGTTCTTC. This sequence joins TRBV27 and TRBJ2-1; D is uncertain. V lost 2 bases and J 0 bases, leaving 11 bases between the germline ends. Germline loops: CDR1 MNHEY, CDR2 SMNVEV (reference sequence). There are 16 residues in the CDR3.

This clonotype was observed many times. V usage is TRBV21-1 and J usage is TRBJ2-7; TRBD1 is taken as the D call from the table, unchecked against the DNA. TRBV21-1 is a known pseudogene. This CDR3 comprises 16 residues. The CDR3 DNA is TGTGCCAGCAGCAAAGTTACTGGGACAGGACCGTACGAGCAGTACTTC. Amino acid sequence: CASSKVTGTGPYEQYF.

The rearrangement links TRBV7-9 to TRBJ1-5; D unclear. This CDR3 has 14 amino acids. Trimming took off 5 bases at V and 3 bases at J, with 11 bases between the two ends. CDR1 and CDR2 from the germline V gene are SEHNR and FQNEAQ (reference sequence). The CDR3: CASSPITVNQPQHF. CDR3 coding DNA: TGTGCCAGCAGCCCCATCACGGTCAATCAGCCCCAGCATTTT.

The chain links TRBV4-3 to TRBJ2-1, with 9 bases fitting TRBD1. CDR1 LGHNA and CDR2 YSLEER come from the germline V gene. The CDR3 runs 15 residues. V was clipped by 1 base and J by 10 bases; unmatched bases: 8. In DNA form, the CDR3 reads TGCGCCAGCAGCCAAGGGGAACCGGACAGGGGAGAGCAGTTCTTC. Protein: CASSQGEPDRGEQFF.

This clonotype was seen a handful of times. This chain joins TRBV7-6 and TRBJ2-7; 7 bases agree with TRBD1. This CDR3 contains 13 residues. Looked up from germline, CDR1 is SGHVS and CDR2 is FNYEAQ. V lost 4 bases to trimming and J lost 7 bases; unmatched junction nucleotides: 7. The DNA of the CDR3 is TGTGCCAGCAGCTCCCTGACAGGGAGTGAGCAGTACTTC. Residues: CASSSLTGSEQYF.

This clonotype was counted only a few times. V and J are TRBV10-2 and TRBJ2-3; D is uncertain. The CDR3 sequence is 11 residues long. The V gene lost 7 bases and the J gene lost 2 bases, with 4 bases spanning the gap. Germline V lookup: CDR1 WSHSY, CDR2 SAAADI. The CDR3: CASNYTDTQYF. CDR3 DNA: TGCGCCAGCAACTACACAGATACGCAGTATTTT.

The chain recombines TRBV12-3 or TRBV12-4 with TRBJ2-3; 7 nucleotides line up with TRBD2. The CDR3 totals 17 residues. V lost 6 bases, J lost 3 bases, and 15 bases stayed unmatched. CDR3 DNA sequence: TGTGCCAGCAGCCCCGGTTTCCAGCGGGGACCGACAGATACGCAGTATTTT. It yields the protein CASSPGFQRGPTDTQYF.

This clonotype has at least ten counts. This chain links TRBV5-5 with TRBJ2-7; the D gene is possibly TRBD2 (5 bases). Trimming took off 0 bases at V and 3 bases at J, with 13 bases between the two ends. Germline V lookup: CDR1 SGHKS, CDR2 YYEKEE (reference sequence). The CDR3 is made up of 15 amino acids. CDR3 loop: CASSLERRTYYEQYF. The CDR3 DNA reads as TGTGCCAGCAGCTTGGAAAGACGGACTTACTACGAGCAGTACTTC.

This clonotype came up many times. The chain couples TRBV27 to TRBJ2-3, with D uncertain. Germline V gene data show CDR1 as MNHEY and CDR2 as SMNVEV (reference sequence). CDR3 size: 13 residues. V gave up 0 bases and J gave up 2 bases, with 3 bases separating them. In DNA, the CDR3 is TGTGCCAGCAGTTTATCGGACACAGATACGCAGTATTTT. Translated: CASSLSDTDTQYF.

This clonotype was seen a few times. The chain has TRBV19 and TRBJ1-1; D is unclear. Per the germline V gene, CDR1 is LNHDA and CDR2 is SQIVND (reference sequence). V gave up 0 bases and J gave up 3 bases, with 17 bases separating them. This CDR3 region has 17 residues. The CDR3 DNA is TGTGCCAGTAGTATAGATGATGACCGGGGATTGGACACTGAAGCTTTCTTT. It translates to CASSIDDDRGLDTEAFF.

The chain links TRBV29-1 to TRBJ2-3, with D perhaps matching TRBD1 (6 bases). Trimming took off 7 bases at V and 4 bases at J, with 15 bases between the two ends. CDR1 and CDR2 from the germline V gene are SQVTM and ANQGSEA. The CDR3 extends over 13 amino acids. The CDR3 reads CSADRPGADTQYF. The DNA for the CDR3 is TGCAGCGCAGACAGGCCAGGGGCAGATACGCAGTATTTT.

This clonotype occurred a few times. The chain is built from TRBV11-2 and TRBJ1-5, with D possibly being TRBD1 (6 bases). Germline V gene lookup returns CDR1 SGHAT and CDR2 FQNNGV. V lost 1 base and J 0 bases, leaving 10 bases between the germline ends. The CDR3 contains 16 residues. The CDR3 loop reads CASSLGVQGSNQPQHF. In DNA form, the CDR3 reads TGTGCCAGCAGCTTAGGGGTACAGGGTAGCAATCAGCCCCAGCATTTT.

The genes are TRBV6-5 and TRBJ1-2; 9 bases align to TRBD1. The CDR3 totals 15 residues. Germline CDR1 reads MNHEY; CDR2 reads SVGAGI. Trimming cost V 2 bases and J 4 bases; bases outside gene matches: 5. CDR3 residues: CASSYPGTGPYGYTF. The CDR3 DNA follows: TGTGCCAGCAGTTACCCCGGGACAGGGCCCTATGGCTACACCTTC.

This clonotype occurred a few times. The chain carries TRBV20-1 and TRBJ1-3; D uncertain. Trimming removed 7 bases from V and 0 bases from J, with 4 bases in between. Germline V gene lookup returns CDR1 DFQATT and CDR2 SNEGSKA (reference sequence). This CDR3 is built from 11 residues. In DNA form, the CDR3 reads TGCAGTGTTTTCTCTGGAAACACCATATATTTT. Encoded protein: CSVFSGNTIYF.